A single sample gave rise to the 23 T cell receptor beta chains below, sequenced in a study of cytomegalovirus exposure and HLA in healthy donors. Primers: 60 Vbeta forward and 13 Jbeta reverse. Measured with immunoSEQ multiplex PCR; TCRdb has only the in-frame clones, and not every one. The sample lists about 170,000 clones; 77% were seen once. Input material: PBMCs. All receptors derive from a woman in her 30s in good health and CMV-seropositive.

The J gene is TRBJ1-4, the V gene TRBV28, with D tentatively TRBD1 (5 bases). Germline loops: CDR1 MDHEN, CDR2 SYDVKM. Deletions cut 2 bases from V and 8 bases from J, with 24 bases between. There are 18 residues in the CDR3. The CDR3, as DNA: TGTGCCAGCAGTTTAGGGGGAGGAGGGTTGTCGGGGCTCGAAAAACTGTTTTTT. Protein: CASSLGGGGLSGLEKLFF.

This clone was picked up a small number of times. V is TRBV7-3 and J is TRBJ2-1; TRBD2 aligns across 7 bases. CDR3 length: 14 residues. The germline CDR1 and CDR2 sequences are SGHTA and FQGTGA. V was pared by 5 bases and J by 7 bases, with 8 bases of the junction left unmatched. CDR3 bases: TGTGCCAGCAGCCCTGGCGGGAGTGGTAATGAGCAGTTCTTC. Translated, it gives CASSPGGSGNEQFF.

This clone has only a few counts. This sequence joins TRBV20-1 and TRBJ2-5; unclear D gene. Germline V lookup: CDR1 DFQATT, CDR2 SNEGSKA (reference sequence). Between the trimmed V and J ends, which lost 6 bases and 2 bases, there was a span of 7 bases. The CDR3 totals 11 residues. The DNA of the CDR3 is TGCAGTGCGGCAGTACAAGAGACCCAGTACTTC. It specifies CSAAVQETQYF.

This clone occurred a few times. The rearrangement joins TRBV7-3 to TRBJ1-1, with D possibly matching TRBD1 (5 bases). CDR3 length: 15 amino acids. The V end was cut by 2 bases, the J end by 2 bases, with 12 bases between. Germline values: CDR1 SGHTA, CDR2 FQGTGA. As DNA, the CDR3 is TGTGCCAGCAGCTTATACGGGGCGGGAAACACTGAAGCTTTCTTT. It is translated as CASSLYGAGNTEAFF.

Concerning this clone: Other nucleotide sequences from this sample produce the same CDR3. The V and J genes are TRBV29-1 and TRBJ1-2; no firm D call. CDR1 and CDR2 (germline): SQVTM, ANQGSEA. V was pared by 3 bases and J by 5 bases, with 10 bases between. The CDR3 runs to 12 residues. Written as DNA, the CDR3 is TGCAGCGTTGATGGGCAGATATATGGCTACACCTTC. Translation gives CSVDGQIYGYTF. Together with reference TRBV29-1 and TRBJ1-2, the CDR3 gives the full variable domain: SAVISQKPSRDICQRGTSLTIQCQVDSQVTMMFWYRQQPGQSLTLIATANQGSEATYESGFVIDKFPISRPNLTFSTLTVSNMSPEDSSIYLCSVDGQIYGYTFGSGTRLTVV.

The CDR3: CASSPVGAGNTIYF. As DNA, the CDR3 is TGTGCCAGCAGTCCAGTCGGGGCTGGAAACACCATATATTTT. The rearrangement joins TRBV27 to TRBJ1-3; D call uncertain. Trimming took 5 bases from V and 2 from J, leaving 10 bases between them. Per the germline V gene, CDR1 is MNHEY and CDR2 is SMNVEV (reference sequence). This CDR3 region has 14 residues.

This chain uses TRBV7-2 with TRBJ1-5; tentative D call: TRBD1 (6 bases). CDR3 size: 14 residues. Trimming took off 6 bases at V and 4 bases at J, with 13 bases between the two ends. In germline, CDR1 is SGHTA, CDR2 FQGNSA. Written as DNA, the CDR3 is TGTGCCAGCAGTCACAGGGACACAAATCAGCCCCAGCATTTT. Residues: CASSHRDTNQPQHF.

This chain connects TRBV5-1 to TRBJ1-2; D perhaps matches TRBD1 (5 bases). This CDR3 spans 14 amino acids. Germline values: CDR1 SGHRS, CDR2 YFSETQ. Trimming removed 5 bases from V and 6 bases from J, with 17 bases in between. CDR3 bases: TGCGCCAGCAGTACCGCGGGGCGCCTGGATGGCTACACCTTC. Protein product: CASSTAGRLDGYTF.

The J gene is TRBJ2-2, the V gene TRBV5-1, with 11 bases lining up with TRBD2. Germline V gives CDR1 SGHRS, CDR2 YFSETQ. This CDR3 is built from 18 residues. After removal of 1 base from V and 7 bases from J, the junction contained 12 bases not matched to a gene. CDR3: CASSLLASGRRFGGELFF. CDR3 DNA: TGCGCCAGCAGCTTGTTGGCTAGCGGGAGGAGATTTGGCGGGGAGCTGTTTTTT. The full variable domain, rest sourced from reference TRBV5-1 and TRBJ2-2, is KAGVTQTPRYLIKTRGQQVTLSCSPISGHRSVSWYQQTPGQGLQFLFEYFSETQRNKGNFPGRFSGRQFSNSRSEMNVSTLELGDSALYLCASSLLASGRRFGGELFFGEGSRLTVL.

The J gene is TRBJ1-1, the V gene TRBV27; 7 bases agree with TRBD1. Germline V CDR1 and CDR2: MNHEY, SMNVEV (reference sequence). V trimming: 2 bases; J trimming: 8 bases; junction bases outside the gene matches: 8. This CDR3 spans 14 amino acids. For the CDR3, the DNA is TGTGCCAGCAGTTTAGACTACAGGGGAGTGGAAGCTTTCTTT. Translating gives CASSLDYRGVEAFF.

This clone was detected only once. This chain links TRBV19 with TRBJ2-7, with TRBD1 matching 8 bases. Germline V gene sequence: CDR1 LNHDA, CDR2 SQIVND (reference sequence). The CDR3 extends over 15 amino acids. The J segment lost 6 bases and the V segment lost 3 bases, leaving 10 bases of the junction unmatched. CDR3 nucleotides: TGTGCCAGTAGTATCGGCGGGACAGGTGCCCTCGAGCAGTACTTC. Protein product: CASSIGGTGALEQYF.

CDR3 loop: CASSLQETQYF. CDR3 coding DNA: TGTGCCAGTAGCCTCCAAGAGACCCAGTACTTC. This chain joins TRBV19 and TRBJ2-5; unclear D gene. The CDR3 is 11 residues long. Between the trimmed V and J ends, which lost 6 bases and 1 base, there was a span of 3 bases. The germline CDR1 and CDR2 sequences are LNHDA and SQIVND (reference sequence).

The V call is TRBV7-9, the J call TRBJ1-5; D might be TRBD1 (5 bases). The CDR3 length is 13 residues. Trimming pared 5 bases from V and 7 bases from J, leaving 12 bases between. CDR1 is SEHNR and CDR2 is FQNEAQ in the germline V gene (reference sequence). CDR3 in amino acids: CASSHDSFQPQHF. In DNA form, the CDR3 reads TGTGCCAGCAGCCATGACAGTTTCCAGCCCCAGCATTTT. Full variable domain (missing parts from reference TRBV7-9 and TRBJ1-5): DTGVSQNPRHKITKRGQNVTFRCDPISEHNRLYWYRQTLGQGPEFLTYFQNEAQLEKSRLLSDRFSAERPKGSFSTLEIQRTEQGDSAMYLCASSHDSFQPQHFGDGTRLSIL.

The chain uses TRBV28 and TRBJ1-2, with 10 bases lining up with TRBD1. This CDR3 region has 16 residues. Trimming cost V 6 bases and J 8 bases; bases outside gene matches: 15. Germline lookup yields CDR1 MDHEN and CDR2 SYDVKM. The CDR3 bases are TGTGCCAGCAGCATACCGGGACAGGGGTATGGTGGGGGCTACACCTTC. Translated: CASSIPGQGYGGGYTF.

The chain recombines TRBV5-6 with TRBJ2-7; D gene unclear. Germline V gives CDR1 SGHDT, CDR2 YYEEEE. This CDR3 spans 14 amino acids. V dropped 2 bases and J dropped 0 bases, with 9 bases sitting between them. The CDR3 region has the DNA TGTGCCAGCAGCTTTGTCCACAGCTCCTACGAGCAGTACTTC. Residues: CASSFVHSSYEQYF.

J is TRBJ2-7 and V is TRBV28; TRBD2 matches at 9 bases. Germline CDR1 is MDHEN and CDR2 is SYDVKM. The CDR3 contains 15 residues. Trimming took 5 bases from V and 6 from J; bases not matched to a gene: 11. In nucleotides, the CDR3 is TGTGCCAGCAGTGCCTCTAGCGGGGTGGGGGGCGAGCAGTACTTC. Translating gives CASSASSGVGGEQYF.

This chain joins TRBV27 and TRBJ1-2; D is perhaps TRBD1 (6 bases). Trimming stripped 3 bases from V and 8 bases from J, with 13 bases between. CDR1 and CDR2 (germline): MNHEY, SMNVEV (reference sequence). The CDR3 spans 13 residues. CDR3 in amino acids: CASSFRGAAGYTF. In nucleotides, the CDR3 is TGTGCCAGCAGTTTTCGGGGGGCGGCCGGCTACACCTTC.

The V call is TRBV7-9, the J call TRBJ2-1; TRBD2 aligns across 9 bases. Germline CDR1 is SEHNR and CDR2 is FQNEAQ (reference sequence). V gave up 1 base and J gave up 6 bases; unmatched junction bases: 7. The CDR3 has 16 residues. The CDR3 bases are TGTGCCAGCAGCTTAGAGCGGGGGGTAAGGGGCAATGAGCAGTTCTTC. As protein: CASSLERGVRGNEQFF. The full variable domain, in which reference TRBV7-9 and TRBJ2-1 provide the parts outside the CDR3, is DTGVSQNPRHKITKRGQNVTFRCDPISEHNRLYWYRQTLGQGPEFLTYFQNEAQLEKSRLLSDRFSAERPKGSFSTLEIQRTEQGDSAMYLCASSLERGVRGNEQFFGPGTRLTVL.

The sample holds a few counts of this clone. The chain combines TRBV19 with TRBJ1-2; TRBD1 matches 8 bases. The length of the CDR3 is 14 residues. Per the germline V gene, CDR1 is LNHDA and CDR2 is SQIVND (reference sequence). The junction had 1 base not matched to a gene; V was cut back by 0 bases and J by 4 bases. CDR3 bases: TGTGCCAGTAGTATAGAGGACAGGGTCTATGGCTACACCTTC. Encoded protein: CASSIEDRVYGYTF.

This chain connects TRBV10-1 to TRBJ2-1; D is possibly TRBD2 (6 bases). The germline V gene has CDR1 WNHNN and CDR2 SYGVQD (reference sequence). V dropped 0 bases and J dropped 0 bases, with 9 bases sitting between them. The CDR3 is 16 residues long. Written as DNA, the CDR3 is TGCGCCAGCAGTGAGTCATTCGGGGGCTCCTACAATGAGCAGTTCTTC. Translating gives CASSESFGGSYNEQFF.

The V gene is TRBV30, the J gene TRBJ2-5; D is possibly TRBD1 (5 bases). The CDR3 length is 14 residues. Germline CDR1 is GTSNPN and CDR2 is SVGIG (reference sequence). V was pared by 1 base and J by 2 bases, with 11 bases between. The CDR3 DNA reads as TGTGCCTGGAGTGGACAGATACTACAAGAGACCCAGTACTTC. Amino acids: CAWSGQILQETQYF.

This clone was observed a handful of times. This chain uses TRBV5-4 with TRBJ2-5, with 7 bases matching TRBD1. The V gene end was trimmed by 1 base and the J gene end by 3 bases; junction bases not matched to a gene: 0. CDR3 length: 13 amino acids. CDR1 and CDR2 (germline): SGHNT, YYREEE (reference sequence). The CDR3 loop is CASSLTGEETQYF. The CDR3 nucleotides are TGTGCCAGCAGCTTGACAGGGGAAGAGACCCAGTACTTC.

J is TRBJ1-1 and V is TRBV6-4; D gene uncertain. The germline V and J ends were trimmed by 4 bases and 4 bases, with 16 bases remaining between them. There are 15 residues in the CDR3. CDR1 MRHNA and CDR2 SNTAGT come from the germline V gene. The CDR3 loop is CASSASRGGGTEAFF. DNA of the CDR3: TGTGCCAGCAGTGCCTCTCGGGGAGGTGGCACTGAAGCTTTCTTT.